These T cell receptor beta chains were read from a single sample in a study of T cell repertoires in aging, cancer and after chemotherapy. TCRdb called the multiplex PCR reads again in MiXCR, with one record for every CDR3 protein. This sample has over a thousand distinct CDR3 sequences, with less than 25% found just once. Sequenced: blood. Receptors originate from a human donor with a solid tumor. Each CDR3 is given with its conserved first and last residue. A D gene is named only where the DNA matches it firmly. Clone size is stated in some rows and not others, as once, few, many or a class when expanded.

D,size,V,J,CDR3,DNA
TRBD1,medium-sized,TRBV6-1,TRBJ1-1,CASSEEGAVTEAFF,TGTGCCAGCAGTGAAGAGGGGGCGGTCACTGAAGCTTTCTTT
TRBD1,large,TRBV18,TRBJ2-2,CASSPDRANTGELFF,TGTGCCAGCTCACCGGACAGGGCGAACACCGGGGAGCTGTTTTTT
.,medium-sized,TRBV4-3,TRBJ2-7,CASSQEIGRASYEQYF,TGCGCCAGCAGCCAAGAAATCGGCAGGGCGTCCTACGAGCAGTACTTC
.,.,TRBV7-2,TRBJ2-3,CASRQRQGTDTQYF,TGTGCCAGCAGGCAAAGGCAGGGAACAGATACGCAGTATTTT
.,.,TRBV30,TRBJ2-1,CAWRGGLTVGYNEQFF,TGTGCCTGGAGAGGGGGGTTGACAGTTGGGTACAATGAGCAGTTCTTC
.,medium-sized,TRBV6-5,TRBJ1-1,CASSSWGEGTEAFF,TGTGCCAGCAGCTCCTGGGGCGAAGGAACTGAAGCTTTCTTT
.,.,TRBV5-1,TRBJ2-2,CASSPPENTGELFF,TGCGCCAGCAGCCCTCCCGAAAACACCGGGGAGCTGTTTTTT
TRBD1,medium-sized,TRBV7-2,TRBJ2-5,CASSLTGTAFQETQYF,TGTGCCAGCAGCCTCACCGGGACAGCCTTCCAAGAGACCCAGTACTTC
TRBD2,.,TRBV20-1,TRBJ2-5,CSARGKIAGLYNQETQYF,TGCAGTGCTAGAGGGAAAATAGCGGGACTCTACAACCAAGAGACCCAGTACTTC
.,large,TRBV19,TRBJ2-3,CASRGHGTDTQYF,TGTGCCAGTAGAGGGCACGGCACAGATACGCAGTATTTT
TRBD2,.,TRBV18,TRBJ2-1,CASSPGLAGEWNEQFF,TGTGCCAGCTCGCCGGGACTAGCGGGAGAATGGAATGAGCAGTTCTTC
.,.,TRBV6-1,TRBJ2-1,CASSAVPSGEQFF,TGTGCCAGCAGTGCCGTCCCCTCTGGGGAGCAGTTCTTC
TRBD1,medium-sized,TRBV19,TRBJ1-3,CASSPGQGGLSGNTIYF,TGTGCCAGTAGCCCAGGACAGGGGGGCCTCTCTGGAAACACCATATATTTT
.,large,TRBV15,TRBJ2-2,CATRGQPRTGELFF,TGTGCCACCAGAGGACAGCCTAGGACCGGGGAGCTGTTTTTT
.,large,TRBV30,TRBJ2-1,CAWQSGGFNEQFF,TGTGCCTGGCAGAGCGGAGGGTTCAATGAGCAGTTCTTC
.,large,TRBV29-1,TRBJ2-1,CSAGELYNEQFF,TGCAGCGCGGGAGAACTTTACAATGAGCAGTTCTTC
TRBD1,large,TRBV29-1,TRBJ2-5,CSATGGDGETQYF,TGCAGCGCCACAGGGGGTGATGGAGAGACCCAGTACTTC
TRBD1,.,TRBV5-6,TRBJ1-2,CASSLGRTGGYGYTF,TGTGCCAGCAGCTTGGGTAGGACAGGGGGCTATGGCTACACCTTC
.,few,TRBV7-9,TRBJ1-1,CASSLRQGRTEAFF,TGTGCCAGCAGCTTAAGGCAGGGAAGGACTGAAGCTTTCTTT
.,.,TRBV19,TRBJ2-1,CASKNAGTREQFF,TGTGCCAGTAAGAACGCGGGAACACGGGAGCAGTTCTTC
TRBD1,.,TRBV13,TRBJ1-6,CASSLSGTGGAYNSPLHF,TGTGCCAGCAGCTTAAGTGGGACAGGGGGCGCGTATAATTCACCCCTCCACTTT
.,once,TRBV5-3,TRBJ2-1,CARSSENPNEQFF,TGTGCCAGAAGCTCAGAAAACCCCAATGAGCAGTTCTTC
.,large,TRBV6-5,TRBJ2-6,CASSYRWTSGANVLTF,TGTGCCAGCAGTTACCGGTGGACCTCTGGGGCCAACGTCCTGACTTTC
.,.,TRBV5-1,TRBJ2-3,CASSQYQGRDTQYF,TGCGCCAGCAGCCAATACCAGGGAAGAGATACGCAGTATTTT
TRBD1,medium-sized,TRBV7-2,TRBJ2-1,CASRQGNVNEQFF,TGTGCCAGCAGACAGGGGAATGTCAATGAGCAGTTCTTC
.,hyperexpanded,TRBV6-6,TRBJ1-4,CASQAGQATNEKLFF,TGTGCCAGCCAAGCGGGACAAGCAACTAATGAAAAACTGTTTTTT
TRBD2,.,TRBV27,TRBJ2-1,CASSFYGTSGNNEQFF,TGTGCCAGCAGTTTTTATGGGACTAGCGGGAACAATGAGCAGTTCTTC
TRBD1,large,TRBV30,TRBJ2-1,CAWSPGTGSYNEQFF,TGTGCCTGGAGTCCTGGGACAGGATCCTACAATGAGCAGTTCTTC
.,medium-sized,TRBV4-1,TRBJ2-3,CASSRGLTDTQYF,TGCGCCAGCAGCCGGGGCCTCACAGATACGCAGTATTTT
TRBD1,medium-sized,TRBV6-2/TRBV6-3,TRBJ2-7,CASGKGAYEQYF,TGTGCCAGCGGGAAGGGGGCGTACGAGCAGTACTTC
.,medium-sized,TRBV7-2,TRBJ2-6,CASSSRSGANVLTF,TGTGCCAGCAGCTCCCGATCCGGGGCCAACGTCCTGACTTTC
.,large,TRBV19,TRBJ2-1,CASRARTPSQGEQFF,TGTGCCAGTAGGGCTCGGACACCCTCTCAGGGTGAGCAGTTCTTC
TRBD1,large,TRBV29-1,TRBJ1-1,CSVASGGRAFF,TGCAGCGTGGCCTCAGGGGGCCGAGCTTTCTTT
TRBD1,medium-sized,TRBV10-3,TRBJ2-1,CAISDSGGHYNEQFF,TGTGCCATCAGTGACTCAGGGGGTCATTACAATGAGCAGTTCTTC
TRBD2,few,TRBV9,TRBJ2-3,CASSPSDGRADTQYF,TGTGCCAGCAGCCCCAGTGACGGGAGGGCAGATACGCAGTATTTT
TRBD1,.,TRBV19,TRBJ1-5,CASSIGTGNQPQHF,TGTGCCAGTAGTATCGGGACAGGGAATCAGCCCCAGCATTTT
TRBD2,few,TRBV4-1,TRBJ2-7,CASSQLAGSSYEQYF,TGCGCCAGCAGTCAGCTAGCGGGGAGCTCCTACGAGCAGTACTTC
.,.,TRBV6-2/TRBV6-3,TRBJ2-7,CASSFARRHSYVQYF,TGTGCCAGCAGTTTCGCTCGACGGCACTCCTACGTGCAGTACTTC
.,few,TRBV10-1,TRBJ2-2,CATSRDFYGELFF,TGCGCCACCAGCCGGGACTTCTACGGGGAGCTGTTTTTT
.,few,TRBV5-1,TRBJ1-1,CASSLGGAWTEAFF,TGCGCCAGCAGCTTGGGGGGCGCTTGGACTGAAGCTTTCTTT
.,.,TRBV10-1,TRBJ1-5,CASSVIWDSNQPQHF,TGCGCCAGCAGTGTAATATGGGATAGCAATCAGCCCCAGCATTTT
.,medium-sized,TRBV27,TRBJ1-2,CASSWQGRANYGYTF,TGTGCCAGCAGTTGGCAGGGGCGAGCTAACTATGGCTACACCTTC
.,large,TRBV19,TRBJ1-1,CASSTTYSGIYAFF,TGTGCCAGTAGTACCACGTATTCGGGGATCTACGCTTTCTTT
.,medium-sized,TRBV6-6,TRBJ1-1,CASLVMNTEAFF,TGTGCCAGCCTGGTTATGAACACTGAAGCTTTCTTT
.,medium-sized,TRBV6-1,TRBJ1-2,CASSVWGSYGYTF,TGTGCCAGCAGTGTGTGGGGATCCTATGGCTACACCTTC
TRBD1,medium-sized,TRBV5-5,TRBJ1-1,CASSGTGKDMNTEAFF,TGTGCCAGCAGCGGGACAGGGAAGGATATGAACACTGAAGCTTTCTTT
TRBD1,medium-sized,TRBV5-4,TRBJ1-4,CASSSHRDRGRANEKLFF,TGTGCCAGCAGCTCCCACCGGGACAGGGGGAGAGCTAATGAAAAACTGTTTTTT
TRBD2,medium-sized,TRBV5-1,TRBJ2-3,CASSSLAATTDTQYF,TGCGCCAGCAGCTCACTAGCGGCGACCACAGATACGCAGTATTTT
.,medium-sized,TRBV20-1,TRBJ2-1,CGYNEQFF,TGCGGTTACAATGAGCAGTTCTTC
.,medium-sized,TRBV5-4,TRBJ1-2,CASSLGAGPGQGYTF,TGTGCCAGCAGCTTGGGGGCCGGACCGGGCCAGGGCTACACCTTC
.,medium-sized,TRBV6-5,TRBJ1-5,CASSSGPSNQPQHF,TGTGCCAGCAGTTCGGGCCCTAGCAATCAGCCCCAGCATTTT
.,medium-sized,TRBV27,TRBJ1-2,CASSFAPGQADGYTF,TGTGCCAGCAGTTTTGCCCCCGGGCAAGCGGATGGCTACACCTTC
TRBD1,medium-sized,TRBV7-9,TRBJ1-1,CASTGTAVRKGNTEAFF,TGTGCCAGCACCGGGACAGCCGTCCGCAAGGGGAACACTGAAGCTTTCTTT
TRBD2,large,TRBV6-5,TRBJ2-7,CASRRTSGSSEQYF,TGTGCCAGCAGGCGGACTAGCGGGAGCTCCGAGCAGTACTTC
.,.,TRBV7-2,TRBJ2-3,CASSQVSISEDGDTQYF,TGCGCCAGCAGCCAAGTTTCCATCAGCGAGGATGGAGATACGCAGTATTTT
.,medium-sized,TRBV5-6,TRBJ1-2,CASSLQGPNYGYTF,TGTGCCAGCAGCTTGCAGGGGCCCAACTATGGCTACACCTTC
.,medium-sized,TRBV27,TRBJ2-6,CASRSGPRGSGANVLTF,TGTGCCAGCAGATCCGGGCCCCGTGGCTCTGGGGCCAACGTCCTGACTTTC
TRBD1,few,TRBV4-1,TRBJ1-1,CASSPRQGASNTEAFF,TGCGCCAGCAGCCCACGACAGGGGGCTTCGAACACTGAAGCTTTCTTT